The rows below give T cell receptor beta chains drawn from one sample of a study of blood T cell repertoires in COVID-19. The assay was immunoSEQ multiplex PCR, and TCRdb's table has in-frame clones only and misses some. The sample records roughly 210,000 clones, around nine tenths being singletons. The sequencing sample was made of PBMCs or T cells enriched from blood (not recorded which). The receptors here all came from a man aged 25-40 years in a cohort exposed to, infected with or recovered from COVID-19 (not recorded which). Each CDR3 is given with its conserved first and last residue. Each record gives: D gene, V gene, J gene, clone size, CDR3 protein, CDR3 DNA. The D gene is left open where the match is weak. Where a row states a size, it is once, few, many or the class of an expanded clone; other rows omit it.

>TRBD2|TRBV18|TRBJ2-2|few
CASSPGLAGAVGELFF
TGTGCCAGCTCACCAGGACTAGCGGGAGCGGTCGGGGAGCTGTTTTTT
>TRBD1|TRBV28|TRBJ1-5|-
CASIIGTGGYSNQPQHF
TGTGCCAGCATCATAGGGACAGGGGGATATAGCAATCAGCCCCAGCATTTT
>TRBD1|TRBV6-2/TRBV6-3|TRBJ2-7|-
CASSTVLTGVSYEQYF
TGTGCCAGCAGCACCGTCCTGACAGGGGTCTCCTACGAGCAGTACTTC
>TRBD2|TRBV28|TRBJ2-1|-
CASRLSGSRSYNEQFF
TGTGCCAGCAGACTTAGCGGGAGCCGGTCCTACAATGAGCAGTTCTTC
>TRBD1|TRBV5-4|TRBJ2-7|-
CASSLGQGFDEQYF
TGTGCCAGCAGCTTGGGACAGGGGTTTGACGAGCAGTACTTC
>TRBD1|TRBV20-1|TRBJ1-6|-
CSASTGVGNSPLHF
TGCAGTGCTAGTACAGGGGTGGGTAATTCACCCCTCCACTTT
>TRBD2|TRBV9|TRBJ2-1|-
CASSEGGTSEYYEQFF
TGTGCCAGCAGCGAGGGAGGGACTAGCGAATATTATGAGCAGTTCTTC
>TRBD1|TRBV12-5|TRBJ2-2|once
CASGLVVTGDTGELFF
TGTGCTAGTGGTTTGGTGGTGACAGGGGACACCGGGGAGCTGTTTTTT
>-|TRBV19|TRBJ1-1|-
CASSIRVKRGTEAFF
TGTGCCAGTAGTATCCGGGTTAAGCGGGGGACTGAAGCTTTCTTT
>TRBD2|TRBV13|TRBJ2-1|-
CASSSRTSGSSYNEQFF
TGTGCCAGCAGCTCCCGGACTAGCGGGAGCTCCTACAATGAGCAGTTCTTC
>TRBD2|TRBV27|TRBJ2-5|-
CASSSAGGPETQYF
TGTGCCAGCAGTTCCGCGGGAGGGCCTGAGACCCAGTACTTC
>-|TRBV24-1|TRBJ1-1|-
CATSDPFPGGSMNTEAFF
TGTGCCACCAGTGATCCTTTTCCAGGTGGATCGATGAACACTGAAGCTTTCTTT
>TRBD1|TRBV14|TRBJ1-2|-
CASSLQGQGAGDYGYTF
TGTGCCAGCAGCCTTCAAGGACAGGGGGCGGGAGACTATGGCTACACCTTC
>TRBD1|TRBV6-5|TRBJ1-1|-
CASSYSGQGEGAFF
TGTGCCAGCAGTTACTCGGGACAGGGAGAAGGAGCTTTCTTT
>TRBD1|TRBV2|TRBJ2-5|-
CASSAPTGGKETQYF
TGTGCCAGCAGTGCCCCGACAGGGGGCAAAGAGACCCAGTACTTC
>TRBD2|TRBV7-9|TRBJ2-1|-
CASSPRGGVRNNEQFF
TGTGCCAGCAGCCCCCGCGGGGGGGTGAGAAACAATGAGCAGTTCTTC
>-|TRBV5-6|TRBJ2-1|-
CASSSFREQFF
TGTGCCAGCAGCTCCTTTCGTGAGCAGTTCTTC
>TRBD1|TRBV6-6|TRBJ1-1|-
CASSYSRGQGTEAFF
TGTGCCAGCAGTTACTCAAGGGGGCAGGGCACTGAAGCTTTCTTT
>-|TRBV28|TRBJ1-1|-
CASRPPHTNTEAFF
TGTGCCAGCCGCCCTCCGCACACGAACACTGAAGCTTTCTTT
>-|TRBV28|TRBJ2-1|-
CASSLAEFYNEQFF
TGTGCCAGCAGTTTGGCGGAGTTTTACAATGAGCAGTTCTTC
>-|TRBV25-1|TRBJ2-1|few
CASRGSSYNEQFF
TGTGCCTCCCGTGGGAGCTCCTACAATGAGCAGTTCTTC
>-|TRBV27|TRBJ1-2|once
CASSSPGFYGYTF
TGTGCCAGCAGTTCACCAGGTTTCTATGGCTACACCTTC
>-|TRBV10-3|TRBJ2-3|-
CVSRDSSTDTQYF
TGTGTTTCGCGGGACTCTAGCACAGATACGCAGTATTTT
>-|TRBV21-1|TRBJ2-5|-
CASSKGGSGMRGETQYF
TGTGCCAGCAGCAAAGGGGGGAGCGGGATGCGAGGAGAGACCCAGTACTTC
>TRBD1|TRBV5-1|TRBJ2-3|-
CASSLGQGDADTQYF
TGCGCCAGCAGTTTGGGACAGGGGGATGCGGATACGCAGTATTTT
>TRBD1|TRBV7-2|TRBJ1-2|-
CASSVTGGRGGGYTF
TGTGCCAGCAGCGTAACAGGGGGACGCGGTGGCGGCTACACCTTC
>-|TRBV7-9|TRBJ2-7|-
CASSEGAYEQYF
TGTGCCAGCAGCGAGGGTGCCTACGAGCAGTACTTC
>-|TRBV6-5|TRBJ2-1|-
CASRNGRGNEQFF
TGTGCCAGCAGAAACGGTAGGGGGAATGAGCAGTTCTTC
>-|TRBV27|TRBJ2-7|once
CASSLSGGIMHEQYF
TGTGCCAGCAGTTTATCTGGGGGGATAATGCACGAGCAGTACTTC
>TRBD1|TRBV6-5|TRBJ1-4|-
CASSTDQGVYEKLFF
TGTGCCAGCAGCACTGACCAGGGGGTCTATGAAAAACTGTTTTTT
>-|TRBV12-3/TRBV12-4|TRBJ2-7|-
CASSLVLHEQYF
TGTGCCAGCAGTTTAGTCCTTCACGAGCAGTACTTC
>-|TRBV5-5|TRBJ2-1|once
CASSFAGSSYNEQFF
TGTGCCAGCAGCTTCGCGGGGAGCTCCTACAATGAGCAGTTCTTC
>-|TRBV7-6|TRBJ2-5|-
CASSPRDTQYQETQYF
TGTGCCAGCAGCCCCCGGGACACCCAATACCAAGAGACCCAGTACTTC
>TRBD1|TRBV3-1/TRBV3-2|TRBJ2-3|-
CASSPLDRGADTQYF
TGTGCCAGCAGCCCCCTCGACAGGGGTGCAGATACGCAGTATTTT
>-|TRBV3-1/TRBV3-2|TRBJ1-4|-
CASSETMTDAATNEKLFF
TGTGCCAGCAGCGAAACGATGACAGATGCTGCAACTAATGAAAAACTGTTTTTT
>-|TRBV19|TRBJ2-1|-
CASSIELGEQFF
TGTGCCAGTAGTATCGAACTTGGTGAGCAGTTCTTC
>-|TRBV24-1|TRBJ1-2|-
CATSDEYRAYGYTF
TGTGCCACCAGTGATGAATACAGGGCCTATGGCTACACCTTC
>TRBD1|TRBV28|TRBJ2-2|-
CASRGTGGTGELFF
TGTGCCAGCAGGGGGACAGGGGGGACCGGGGAGCTGTTTTTT
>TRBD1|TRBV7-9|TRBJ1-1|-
CASAFGTGVGPEAFF
TGTGCCAGTGCTTTTGGGACAGGGGTCGGACCTGAAGCTTTCTTT
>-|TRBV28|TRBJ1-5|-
CASSLPDRLSNQPQHF
TGTGCCAGCAGTTTACCAGACAGGCTAAGCAATCAGCCCCAGCATTTT
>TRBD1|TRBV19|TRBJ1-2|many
CASSFTGGSNGYTF
TGTGCCAGTAGTTTTACAGGGGGTTCCAATGGCTACACCTTC
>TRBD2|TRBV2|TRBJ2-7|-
CASSRTGTSGYEQYF
TGTGCCAGCAGTAGGACCGGGACTAGCGGCTACGAGCAGTACTTC
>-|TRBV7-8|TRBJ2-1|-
CASSWDFSYNEQFF
TGTGCCAGCAGCTGGGACTTTAGCTACAATGAGCAGTTCTTC
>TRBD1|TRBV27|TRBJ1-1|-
CASRTGATEAFF
TGTGCCAGCAGAACAGGGGCCACTGAAGCTTTCTTT
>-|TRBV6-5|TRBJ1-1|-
CASSPPHLVGAFF
TGTGCCAGCAGTCCCCCCCATCTGGTCGGAGCTTTCTTT
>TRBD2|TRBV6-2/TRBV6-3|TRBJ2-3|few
CASSYEGSGSTDTQYF
TGTGCCAGCAGTTACGAGGGTAGCGGGAGCACAGATACGCAGTATTTT
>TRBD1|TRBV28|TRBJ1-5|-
CASSSGDRAGNQPQHF
TGTGCCAGCAGTTCCGGAGACAGGGCCGGGAATCAGCCCCAGCATTTT
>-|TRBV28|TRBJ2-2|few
CATSTGELFF
TGTGCCACCTCCACCGGGGAGCTGTTTTTT
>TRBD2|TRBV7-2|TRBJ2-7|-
CASSLGTVLAADYEQYF
TGTGCCAGCAGCTTAGGGACCGTACTAGCGGCTGACTACGAGCAGTACTTC
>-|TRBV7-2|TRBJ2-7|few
CASSFKARSYEQYF
TGTGCCAGCAGCTTTAAAGCCCGGTCCTACGAGCAGTACTTC
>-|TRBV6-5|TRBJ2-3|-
CASTGRTTDTQYF
TGTGCCAGCACCGGGAGAACGACAGATACGCAGTATTTT
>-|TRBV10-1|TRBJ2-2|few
CASSPLGFGNTGELFF
TGCGCCAGCAGCCCCCTTGGCTTTGGGAACACCGGGGAGCTGTTTTTT
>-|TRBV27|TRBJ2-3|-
CASSFGGRTDTQYF
TGTGCCAGCAGTTTCGGGGGAAGGACAGATACGCAGTATTTT
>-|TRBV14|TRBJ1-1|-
CASSQDIRQGAEAFF
TGTGCCAGCAGCCAAGATATCCGTCAGGGCGCCGAAGCTTTCTTT
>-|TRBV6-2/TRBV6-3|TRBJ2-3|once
CASSFGTRTDTQYF
TGTGCCAGCAGTTTTGGCACCCGCACAGATACGCAGTATTTT
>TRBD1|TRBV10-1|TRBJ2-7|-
CASRPRQGARDYEQYF
TGCGCCAGCAGACCCAGACAGGGGGCGAGGGACTACGAGCAGTACTTC
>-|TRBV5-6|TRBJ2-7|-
CASSLGGRYEQYF
TGTGCCAGCAGCTTGGGCGGCCGTTACGAGCAGTACTTC
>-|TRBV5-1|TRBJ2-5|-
CASSLGAEETQYF
TGCGCCAGCAGCTTGGGGGCAGAAGAGACCCAGTACTTC